The subject of this entry is one T cell receptor (beta chain). The antigen remains unidentified. This sample was taken from a study of cytomegalovirus exposure and HLA in healthy donors. Sequencing was performed with immunoSEQ multiplex PCR; in TCRdb, only in-frame clones are kept and a portion is missing. The sample contains roughly 59,000 clones, around 95% of which appear only once. This CDR3 has 13 residues. Germline lookup yields CDR1 GTSNPN and CDR2 SVGIG (reference sequence). V gave up 4 bases and J gave up 6 bases; unmatched junction bases: 6. General study findings and limits: For cytomegalovirus status, the classifier reportedly gave diagnoses with high specificity and sensitivity.

The chain has TRBV30 and TRBJ2-3, with 8 bases that match TRBD2. This receptor was identified in a woman between 18 and 29 years old in good health and CMV-seropositive. The sequenced material came from PBMCs. CDR3 DNA: TGTGCCTGGACTAGCGGGCCTTCGGATACGCAGTATTTT. Translating it yields CAWTSGPSDTQYF.